Described below is a single T cell receptor beta chain sequence and its context. The target antigen is unknown. This table comes from immunoSEQ multiplex PCR, and its TCRdb copy is limited to in-frame clones, with some not included. The table lists around 200,000 clones, approximately 86% of them singletons. This specimen comes from a study of T cell responses to AZD1222 COVID-19 vaccine. About the study: Some second doses came at about 4 weeks and others at about 12 weeks; these were pooled. Findings and limits, study-wide: It should be noted that donors were predominantly white British and more often female, and clonal diversity was possibly underestimated. With two AZD1222 doses given, Spike-specific TCR breadth and depth both rose. Reports say nearly half of spike-specific TCRs go after unmutated variant regions.

Trimming removed 5 bases from V and 4 bases from J, with 8 bases in between. Germline V gene lookup returns CDR1 SGHNT and CDR2 YENEEA. The CDR3 consists of 13 residues. Sequencing used peripheral blood, obtained on day 0 of AZD1222 vaccination. The chain employs TRBV11-3 and TRBJ2-2, with D unresolved. This receptor was taken from an adult in good health. CDR3 protein: CASSEPSTGELFF. The CDR3, as DNA: TGTGCCAGCAGCGAACCCAGCACCGGGGAGCTGTTTTTT.